This T cell receptor beta chain was captured in a study of regulatory T cells in long-lasting Graves disease. Looking at the study overall: Patients newly diagnosed with Graves' had been on antithyroid drugs for under 3 months.

The CDR3 sequence is 13 residues long. CDR1 is DFQATT, CDR2 SNEGSKA, per germline (reference sequence). Deletions cut 5 bases from V and 1 base from J, with 11 bases between. Time point indicated: newly diagnosed GD, antithyroid drugs for less than 3 months. Preparation of the TCR library used RNA extracted from PBMCs. Ten or more counts support this clonotype. With iRepertoire HTBI primers and Arm-PCR of CDR3 regions, TCR beta libraries were built. From the multiplex PCR reads, TCRdb called clonotypes with MiXCR, one entry per CDR3 protein. The sample has about 620,000 distinct CDR3 sequences; around 15% are singletons. The same data also contributed to another study, on T cells in Graves' hyperthyroidism and ophthalmopathy. That investigation notes: RT-PCR in the first round (using the HTBI primer set) targeted the TCR CDR3.

This receptor was identified in a woman aged 30 to 39 with Graves disease. The specimen comprised peripheral blood mononuclear cells (PBMCs), sampled at new diagnosis, from a patient treated with antithyroid drugs. The chain carries TRBV20-1 and TRBJ2-5, with D hard to call. CDR3 nucleotides: TGCAGTGCTCCTGTAGTCGGCCAAGAGACCCAGTACTTC. Protein: CSAPVVGQETQYF.